The rows below give T cell receptor beta chains drawn from one sample of a study of CD8 T cells in Susac syndrome. From the immunoSEQ multiplex PCR reads, TCRdb called clonotypes with MiXCR, one entry per CDR3 protein. The sample lists around 150,000 distinct CDR3 sequences, roughly 94% occurring once. Sequencing used CD4+ T cells from PBMCs. These receptors all come from a human donor with Susac syndrome. CDR3s include the opening cysteine and the closing phenylalanine or tryptophan. D genes are given only for firm matches.

CDR3 length	V gene	D gene	J gene	CDR3 DNA	CDR3 protein
16	TRBV5-1	NA	TRBJ1-2	TGCGCCAGCAGCCCGGGTGAGGCTGCAGGGATCTATGGCTACACCTTC	CASSPGEAAGIYGYTF
13	TRBV30	NA	TRBJ1-5	TGTGCCTGGAGCCAGGGCCTCTATCAGCCCCAGCATTTT	CAWSQGLYQPQHF
14	TRBV7-9	NA	TRBJ2-2	TGTGCCAGCAGCTTAGCGGGGGGCGCCGGGGAGCTGTTTTTT	CASSLAGGAGELFF
15	TRBV12-3/TRBV12-4	TRBD1	TRBJ1-6	TGTGCCAGCAGTTTTCTGACAGGGGCCAATTCACCCCTCCACTTT	CASSFLTGANSPLHF
11	TRBV15	TRBD1	TRBJ2-1	TGTGCCACTACTCAGGGGGATGAGCAGTTCTTC	CATTQGDEQFF
13	TRBV3-1	TRBD1	TRBJ2-1	TGTGCCAGCAGCCCGGACAGGGACAATGAGCAGTTCTTC	CASSPDRDNEQFF
13	TRBV20-1	TRBD1	TRBJ2-7	TGCAGTGCTAATCTATGGGACAGGCGCGAGCAGTACTTC	CSANLWDRREQYF
12	TRBV28	TRBD1	TRBJ1-2	TGTGCCAGCAGTCCCAGACAGGGGGAGTACACCTTC	CASSPRQGEYTF
11	TRBV30	NA	TRBJ1-2	TGTGCCTCACAGGGAGTGAGCGGCTACACCTTC	CASQGVSGYTF
12	TRBV28	NA	TRBJ1-2	TGTGCCAGCAGCGCTCTTAACTATGGCTACACCTTC	CASSALNYGYTF
11	TRBV20-1	NA	TRBJ1-6	TGCAGTGCAGGGGCGATTTCACCCCTCCACTTT	CSAGAISPLHF
15	TRBV5-4	NA	TRBJ2-2	TGTGCCAGCAGCTCCTACGAGGGGGACACCGGGGAGCTGTTTTTT	CASSSYEGDTGELFF
13	TRBV20-1	NA	TRBJ2-5	TGCAGTGCTAGGCGGCCCCCCGGAATGGTCCAGTACTTC	CSARRPPGMVQYF
13	TRBV20-1	NA	TRBJ1-2	TGCAGTGCTAGAGATGACCAGGGCTATGGCTACACCTTC	CSARDDQGYGYTF
12	TRBV2	NA	TRBJ1-2	TGTGCCAGCAGATTAATAGGGGGTGGCTACACCTTC	CASRLIGGGYTF
13	TRBV20-1	NA	TRBJ1-1	TGCAGTGCCCGCGGGGGACGGCGCACTGAAGCTTTCTTT	CSARGGRRTEAFF
15	TRBV27	TRBD2	TRBJ2-3	TGTGCCAGCAACAAGAGGCGGGAGGGCGGAGATACGCAGTATTTT	CASNKRREGGDTQYF
17	TRBV3-1	TRBD2	TRBJ2-4	TGTGCCAGCAGCCAAGATGGGACTAGCAACTCCAAAAACATTCAGTACTTC	CASSQDGTSNSKNIQYF
16	TRBV28	NA	TRBJ2-2	TGTGCCAGCAGTTTATGGGGGAGAGGGAACACCGGGGAGCTGTTTTTT	CASSLWGRGNTGELFF
13	TRBV29-1	NA	TRBJ2-7	TGCAGCGTTGATGAAAAGGGGAGTTACGAGCAGTACTTC	CSVDEKGSYEQYF
10	TRBV29-1	NA	TRBJ2-5	TGCAGCGTTGTTGAGGTGGCCCAGTACTTC	CSVVEVAQYF
12	TRBV30	TRBD1	TRBJ1-2	TGTGCCTGGAAAGACAGGGTGCATGGCTACACCTTC	CAWKDRVHGYTF
15	TRBV25-1	NA	TRBJ1-4	TGTGCCAGCAGTGATAGACAGTTGACTAATGAAAAACTGTTTTTT	CASSDRQLTNEKLFF